This T cell receptor (beta chain) originates from a study of T cell changes during pregnancy in multiple sclerosis. Assay used: immunoSEQ multiplex PCR; TCRdb lists only in-frame clones, some missing. The sample carries approximately 40,000 clones, around nine tenths recorded once. This receptor was identified in a female donor with multiple sclerosis, enrolled in a pregnancy study. Sequencing was performed on CD8+ T cells from peripheral blood mononuclear cells, taken in the third trimester of pregnancy.

CDR3 in amino acids: CASSPDRGLGNTGELFF. The CDR3 DNA is TGTGCCTCGAGCCCCGACAGGGGACTCGGGAACACCGGGGAGCTGTTTTTT. V and J are TRBV30 and TRBJ2-2; 8 bases map to TRBD1. This CDR3 region has 17 residues. Germline CDR1 is GTSNPN and CDR2 is SVGIG (reference sequence). The V gene end was trimmed by 7 bases and the J gene end by 1 base; junction bases not matched to a gene: 14.